The 3 T cell receptor beta chains in this list originate from one sample, sequenced in a study of OX40 agonist ivuxolimab in advanced cancers. Sequencing was performed with immunoSEQ multiplex PCR; in TCRdb, only in-frame clones are kept and a portion is missing. Of 80,000 to 100,000 clones listed, approximately 90% were seen once; the top ten hold roughly 0.32%. Source: CD4+ or CD8+ T cells sorted from blood, taken in a trial of the OX40 agonist ivuxolimab. The receptors were gathered from an adult with an advanced solid tumor such as melanoma, head and neck, liver or kidney cancer.

The V call is TRBV28, the J call TRBJ1-6; 7 bases agree with TRBD1. Germline V CDR1 and CDR2: MDHEN, SYDVKM. V trimming: 6 bases; J trimming: 8 bases; junction bases outside the gene matches: 4. This CDR3 has 13 amino acids. The CDR3 bases are TGTGCCAGCAGGAGGGGGCAATATTCACCCCTCCACTTT. Translation gives CASRRGQYSPLHF. Complete variable domain (other parts from reference TRBV28 and TRBJ1-6): DVKVTQSSRYLVKRTGEKVFLECVQDMDHENMFWYRQDPGLGLRLIYFSYDVKMKEKGDIPEGYSVSREKKERFSLILESASTNQTSMYLCASRRGQYSPLHFGNGTRLTVT.

The chain uses TRBV10-2 and TRBJ2-3; D not resolved. CDR1 and CDR2 (germline): WSHSY, SAAADI. V gave up 7 bases and J gave up 5 bases, with 7 bases separating them. The CDR3 runs 11 residues. The CDR3 sequence: CASTPRDTQYF. CDR3 DNA: TGCGCCAGCACCCCTAGAGATACGCAGTATTTT.

J is TRBJ2-2 and V is TRBV18, with 10 bases matching TRBD1. Looked up from germline, CDR1 is KGHSH and CDR2 is LQKENI. The ends lost 0 bases at V and 6 bases at J; junction bases unmatched: 10. This CDR3 is built from 18 residues. The CDR3 DNA is TGTGCCAGCTCACCACCGGGGCCCGGGACAGGGGCCGCCGGGGAGCTGTTTTTT. The encoded protein is CASSPPGPGTGAAGELFF.